The 30 T cell receptor beta chains presented below share a single source sample, sequenced in a study of OX40 agonist ivuxolimab in advanced cancers. Sequencing used immunoSEQ multiplex PCR; TCRdb keeps in-frame clones, though not all of them. The data contain 50,000 to 70,000 clones, approximately 93% of them seen just once; the ten biggest clones take up approximately 18%. Material: CD4+ or CD8+ T cells sorted from blood, obtained in a trial of the OX40 agonist ivuxolimab. All receptors derive from an adult with an advanced solid tumor such as melanoma, head and neck, liver or kidney cancer.

The chain has TRBV5-1 and TRBJ2-7; 11 nucleotides align to TRBD1. The CDR3 contains 14 residues. J lost 6 bases, V lost 0 bases, and 2 bases had no gene match. Germline assignment: CDR1 SGHRS and CDR2 YFSETQ. The DNA of the CDR3 is TGCGCCAGCAGCTTGGGGACAGGGGGCTTCGAGCAGTACTTC. Translation gives CASSLGTGGFEQYF.

This rearrangement joins TRBV29-1 to TRBJ2-5; D unresolved. This CDR3 comprises 9 residues. The germline gives CDR1 SQVTM, CDR2 ANQGSEA. Trimming removed 7 bases from V and 7 bases from J, with 7 bases in between. The CDR3 nucleotides are TGCAGCGACGCTGGGACCCAGTACTTC. Its protein product is CSDAGTQYF.

This CDR3 reads CASSQDRSGRYGYTF. The CDR3 DNA is TGTGCCAGCAGCCAAGATCGCTCAGGGAGATATGGCTACACCTTC. This chain connects TRBV14 to TRBJ1-2; TRBD1 might be the D (5 bases). The CDR3 has 15 residues. V lost 0 bases and J 5 bases, leaving 13 bases between the germline ends. Germline CDR1 reads SGHDN; CDR2 reads FVKESK.

CDR3 residues: CAWSVRLPAGDYNEQFF. Here the CDR3 DNA reads TGTGCCTGGAGTGTACGTTTGCCAGCGGGGGACTACAATGAGCAGTTCTTC. The V gene is TRBV30, the J gene TRBJ2-1; 8 bases are shared with TRBD2. The CDR3 sequence is 17 residues long. With V trimmed by 0 bases and J by 3 bases, 10 bases remained unmatched. Germline V CDR1 and CDR2: GTSNPN, SVGIG (reference sequence). The full variable domain, completed using reference TRBV30 and TRBJ2-1, is SQTIHQWPATLVQPVGSPLSLECTVEGTSNPNLYWYRQAAGRGLQLLFYSVGIGQISSEVPQNLSASRPQDRQFILSSKKLLLSDSGFYLCAWSVRLPAGDYNEQFFGPGTRLTVL.

This sequence joins TRBV10-3 and TRBJ2-2, with 7 bases aligning to TRBD1. The CDR3 has 15 amino acids. V gave up 7 bases and J gave up 1 base; unmatched junction bases: 6. The germline CDR1 and CDR2 sequences are ENHRY and SYGVKD. CDR3 region: CAIKTGWENTGELFF. As DNA, the CDR3 is TGTGCCATCAAGACAGGGTGGGAGAACACCGGGGAGCTGTTTTTT.

The rearrangement links TRBV11-2 to TRBJ2-7; no clear D. V was pared by 5 bases and J by 4 bases, with 15 bases between. Germline V gene data show CDR1 as SGHAT and CDR2 as FQNNGV. This CDR3 comprises 14 residues. Here the CDR3 reads CASSHSGLLYEQYF. Written as DNA, the CDR3 is TGTGCCAGCAGCCATAGTGGTTTGCTATACGAGCAGTACTTC.

The rearrangement links TRBV9 to TRBJ1-1; no firm D call. The CDR3 extends over 13 amino acids. Trimming pared 0 bases from V and 8 bases from J, leaving 11 bases between. Germline-derived CDR1 and CDR2 are SGDLS and YYNGEE. This CDR3 reads CASSVGAAQEAFF. Written as DNA, the CDR3 is TGTGCCAGCAGCGTAGGAGCGGCGCAGGAAGCTTTCTTT.

This chain connects TRBV11-2 to TRBJ2-3, with 10 bases lining up with TRBD2. The CDR3 is 16 amino acids. The germline V gene has CDR1 SGHAT and CDR2 FQNNGV. Unmatched junction bases numbered 7, after V lost 2 bases and J lost 5 bases. In DNA, the CDR3 is TGTGCCAGCAGCTTACTACTAGCGGGGTTGGGAGATACGCAGTATTTT. This translates into CASSLLLAGLGDTQYF.

This clone is termed medium-sized. This chain joins TRBV5-4 and TRBJ2-6, with a weak D call TRBD2 (6 bases). Germline lookup yields CDR1 SGHNT and CDR2 YYREEE (reference sequence). V gave up 6 bases and J gave up 4 bases, with 14 bases separating them. The CDR3 is 15 amino acids. The CDR3 sequence: CASTLTGRGANVLTF. The CDR3 DNA is TGTGCCAGCACCCTCACTGGGAGGGGGGCCAACGTCCTGACTTTC.

The chain employs TRBV6-5 and TRBJ2-2; D is unclear. CDR1 and CDR2 from the germline V gene are MNHEY and SVGAGI. The CDR3 runs 14 residues. Trimming stripped 5 bases from V and 1 base from J, with 8 bases between. The CDR3 protein is CASSIDQNTGELFF. For the CDR3, the DNA is TGTGCCAGCAGTATAGACCAGAACACCGGGGAGCTGTTTTTT.

The V call is TRBV4-1, the J call TRBJ2-7, with 9 bases fitting TRBD2. V was clipped by 3 bases and J by 4 bases; unmatched bases: 7. This CDR3 comprises 15 residues. The germline V gene has CDR1 MGHRA and CDR2 YSYEKL. Written as DNA, the CDR3 is TGCGCCAGCAGCCACGGAGCGGGAGGTGTTTACGAGCAGTACTTC. This sequence encodes CASSHGAGGVYEQYF.

V usage is TRBV18 and J usage is TRBJ2-2, with TRBD1 as a possible D gene (6 bases). Germline V gene lookup returns CDR1 KGHSH and CDR2 LQKENI. The CDR3 is 17 residues long. Trimming removed 6 bases from V and 3 bases from J, with 20 bases in between. The CDR3 loop is CASSQFPGGPDTGELFF. In DNA, the CDR3 is TGTGCCAGCTCCCAATTCCCTGGGGGCCCAGACACCGGGGAGCTGTTTTTT.

The V call is TRBV4-2, the J call TRBJ2-7; D not resolved. CDR3 size: 13 residues. Trimming took 5 bases from V and 4 from J, leaving 12 bases between them. CDR1 is LGHNA, CDR2 YNFKEQ, per germline. The DNA for the CDR3 is TGTGCCAGCAGCTTGGAACAATCTTACGAGCAGTACTTC. Translated, it gives CASSLEQSYEQYF.

This chain joins TRBV28 and TRBJ2-7; D not certain. The germline gives CDR1 MDHEN, CDR2 SYDVKM. The length of the CDR3 is 13 residues. V dropped 5 bases and J dropped 3 bases, with 11 bases sitting between them. CDR3 sequence: CASSGVDRYEQYF. The CDR3 DNA reads TGTGCCAGCAGTGGGGTGGACCGCTACGAGCAGTACTTC.

The rearrangement joins TRBV28 to TRBJ2-7, with TRBD1 as a possible D gene (5 bases). Germline V gene data show CDR1 as MDHEN and CDR2 as SYDVKM. V was trimmed by 2 bases and J by 2 bases, leaving 16 bases between them. The CDR3 has 16 amino acids. CDR3 in amino acids: CASSLGQGLDPYEQYF. CDR3 coding DNA: TGTGCCAGCAGTTTAGGTCAGGGTCTTGATCCCTACGAGCAGTACTTC.

The CDR3 DNA sequence: TGTGCCAGCAGCAAAAGAGGAAACACCATATATTTT. It yields the protein CASSKRGNTIYF. V and J are TRBV21-1 and TRBJ1-3. TRBV21-1 corresponds to a pseudogene. The CDR3 contains 12 residues.

The rearrangement uses TRBV9 and TRBJ2-5, with 8 bases aligning to TRBD1. Germline values: CDR1 SGDLS, CDR2 YYNGEE. The CDR3 runs to 17 residues. V shed 0 bases, J shed 5 bases, and the junction held 12 bases outside the gene matches. The CDR3 bases are TGTGCCAGCAGCGTAGGACCCTCACAGGGGGGCGTTGAGACCCAGTACTTC. Translating it yields CASSVGPSQGGVETQYF. Variable domain in full (rest from reference TRBV9 and TRBJ2-5): DSGVTQTPKHLITATGQRVTLRCSPRSGDLSVYWYQQSLDQGLQFLIQYYNGEERAKGNILERFSAQQFPDLHSELNLSSLELGDSALYFCASSVGPSQGGVETQYFGPGTRLLVL.

The rearrangement links TRBV9 to TRBJ2-2, with D tentatively TRBD2 (6 bases). The CDR3 consists of 14 residues. The V end lost 0 bases, the J end lost 9 bases, and 12 bases lay between the germline ends. CDR1 and CDR2 from the germline V gene are SGDLS and YYNGEE. The CDR3 nucleotides are TGTGCCAGCAGCGTAGGGAGCGGGCGCAGGGAGCTGTTTTTT. Amino acids: CASSVGSGRRELFF.

The count of this clone is one. The chain employs TRBV28 and TRBJ2-7, with 8 bases lining up with TRBD1. There are 15 residues in the CDR3. The germline gives CDR1 MDHEN, CDR2 SYDVKM. V lost 7 bases to trimming and J lost 0 bases; unmatched junction nucleotides: 8. CDR3 in amino acids: CASTTGGTYSYEQYF. CDR3 bases: TGTGCCAGCACCACAGGGGGGACATACTCCTACGAGCAGTACTTC.

The gene calls are TRBV27 and TRBJ2-3; D remains ambiguous. The CDR3 runs to 15 residues. Trimming removed 6 bases at V and 0 bases at J, with 13 bases between. CDR1 and CDR2 from the germline V gene are MNHEY and SMNVEV (reference sequence). The CDR3 here is CASSPGLVSTDTQYF. The CDR3 DNA is TGTGCCAGCAGCCCTGGGCTGGTAAGCACAGATACGCAGTATTTT.

This sequence joins TRBV27 and TRBJ2-2; D is tentatively TRBD1 or TRBD2 (7 bases each). The V and J ends lost 8 bases and 4 bases respectively, with 17 bases between them. Germline lookup yields CDR1 MNHEY and CDR2 SMNVEV (reference sequence). The CDR3 is 15 amino acids. CDR3 in amino acids: CASSSGTAPTGELFF. In DNA form, the CDR3 reads TGTGCCAGCTCAAGCGGGACAGCTCCCACCGGGGAGCTGTTTTTT.

In regard to this clone: At one end the junction does not follow the germline gene, possibly because of a read error. This chain links TRBV19 with TRBJ2-1, with 7 bases aligning to TRBD2. CDR3 size: 11 residues. The germline V gene has CDR1 LNHDA and CDR2 SQIVND (reference sequence). The CDR3 protein is CASSISGITLF. The CDR3 nucleotides read TGTGCCAGTAGTATAAGCGGGATTACGCTCTTC.

This chain links TRBV2 with TRBJ2-5; 10 positions match TRBD1. Looked up from germline, CDR1 is SNHLY and CDR2 is FYNNEI. The CDR3 covers 11 residues. V lost 10 bases and J lost 11; bases outside the gene matches: 7. CDR3 residues: CATDRGREQYF. The CDR3 nucleotides read TGTGCCACCGACAGGGGGCGGGAGCAGTACTTC.

This chain links TRBV27 with TRBJ1-3, with TRBD1 matching over 9 bases. The J segment lost 2 bases and the V segment lost 8 bases, leaving 4 bases of the junction unmatched. The CDR3 spans 14 residues. Germline lookup yields CDR1 MNHEY and CDR2 SMNVEV (reference sequence). The CDR3 nucleotides read TGTGCCAGCGGGAGACAGGGGGCTGGAAACACCATATATTTT. As protein: CASGRQGAGNTIYF.

The rearrangement joins TRBV28 to TRBJ1-1; D gene unclear. CDR3 size: 13 residues. Germline CDR1 and CDR2: MDHEN and SYDVKM. V was shortened by 10 bases and J by 3 bases, with 15 bases between the two germline ends. Here the CDR3 DNA reads TGTGCCACGTTCTATAACTCCCACACTGAAGCTTTCTTT. It yields the protein CATFYNSHTEAFF.

V is TRBV5-6 and J is TRBJ2-2; D gene unclear. This CDR3 comprises 11 residues. The V end lost 2 bases, the J end lost 8 bases, and 4 bases lay between the germline ends. Looked up from germline, CDR1 is SGHDT and CDR2 is YYEEEE. This CDR3 reads CASSFGGELFF. The CDR3 DNA reads as TGTGCCAGCAGCTTCGGAGGGGAGCTGTTTTTT. Full variable domain (outside the CDR3, taken from reference TRBV5-6 and TRBJ2-2): DAGVTQSPTHLIKTRGQQVTLRCSPKSGHDTVSWYQQALGQGPQFIFQYYEEEERQRGNFPDRFSGHQFPNYSSELNVNALLLGDSALYLCASSFGGELFFGEGSRLTVL.

The chain combines TRBV11-2 with TRBJ2-7; the D call may be TRBD1 or TRBD2 (5 bases each). Trimming removed 0 bases from V and 2 bases from J, with 11 bases in between. The CDR3 spans 15 residues. CDR1 is SGHAT and CDR2 is FQNNGV in the germline V gene. CDR3 sequence reads: CASSLEGTSTYEQYF. DNA for the CDR3: TGTGCCAGCAGCTTAGAGGGGACGTCGACCTACGAGCAGTACTTC.

The V gene is TRBV7-9, the J gene TRBJ2-1; 9 nucleotides agree with TRBD2. The CDR3 is made up of 15 amino acids. The trim removed 3 bases at V and 8 bases at J, leaving 8 bases unmatched. Germline V gives CDR1 SEHNR, CDR2 FQNEAQ (reference sequence). DNA for the CDR3: TGTGCCAGCAGCTTCGTGGGACTAGCAGTCTATGAGCAGTTCTTC. This sequence encodes CASSFVGLAVYEQFF.

V usage is TRBV19 and J usage is TRBJ2-7, with 9 nucleotides matching TRBD2. The V segment lost 3 bases and the J segment 2 bases; nucleotides outside the gene matches: 5. CDR3 length equals 15 residues. Looked up from germline, CDR1 is LNHDA and CDR2 is SQIVND (reference sequence). CDR3 DNA sequence: TGTGCCAGTAGTATTGGGACTAGCACGCCCTACGAGCAGTACTTC. Protein sequence: CASSIGTSTPYEQYF.

The chain combines TRBV7-4 with TRBJ1-3, with D maybe TRBD1 (5 bases). The V and J ends lost 6 bases and 0 bases respectively, with 12 bases between them. In germline, CDR1 is SGHVT, CDR2 SQSDAQ. The CDR3 extends over 15 amino acids. The CDR3 DNA follows: TGTGCCAGCAGTCGTGGACACCGCTCTGGAAACACCATATATTTT. It codes for CASSRGHRSGNTIYF.